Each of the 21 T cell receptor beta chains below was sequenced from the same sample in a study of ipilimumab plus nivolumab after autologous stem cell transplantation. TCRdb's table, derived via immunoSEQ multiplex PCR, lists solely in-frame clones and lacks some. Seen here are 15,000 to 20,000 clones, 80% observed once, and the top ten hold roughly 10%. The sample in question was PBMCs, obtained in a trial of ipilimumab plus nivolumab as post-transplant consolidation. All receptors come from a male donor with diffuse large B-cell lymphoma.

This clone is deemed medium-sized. CDR3 DNA: TGTGCCAGCAGTTACGGCGGGGGGGCTGGCAATGAGCAGTTCTTC. Translating gives CASSYGGGAGNEQFF. V is TRBV6-5 and J is TRBJ2-1; 9 bases map to TRBD2. The germline V gene has CDR1 MNHEY and CDR2 SVGAGI. The CDR3 sequence is 15 residues long. The V segment lost 2 bases and the J segment 6 bases; nucleotides outside the gene matches: 5.

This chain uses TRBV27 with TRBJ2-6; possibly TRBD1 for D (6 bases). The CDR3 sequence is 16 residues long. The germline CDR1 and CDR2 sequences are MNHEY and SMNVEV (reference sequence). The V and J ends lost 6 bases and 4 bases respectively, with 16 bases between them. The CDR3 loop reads CASSQINRAGANVLTF. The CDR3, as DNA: TGTGCCAGCAGCCAAATCAACAGGGCCGGGGCCAACGTCCTGACTTTC.

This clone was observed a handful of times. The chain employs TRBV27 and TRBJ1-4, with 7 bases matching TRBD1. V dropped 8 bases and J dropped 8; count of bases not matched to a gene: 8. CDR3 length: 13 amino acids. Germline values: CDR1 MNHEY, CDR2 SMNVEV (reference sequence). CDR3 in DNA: TGTGCCAGCTCAGGGGAAGGGGGCGAAAAACTGTTTTTT. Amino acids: CASSGEGGEKLFF.

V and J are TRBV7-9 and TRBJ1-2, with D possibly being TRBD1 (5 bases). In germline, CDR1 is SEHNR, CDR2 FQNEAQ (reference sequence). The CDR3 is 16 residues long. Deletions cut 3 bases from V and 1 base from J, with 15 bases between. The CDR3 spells CASSFTAGQLNYGYTF. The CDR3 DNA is TGTGCCAGCAGCTTCACGGCAGGACAACTTAACTATGGCTACACCTTC.

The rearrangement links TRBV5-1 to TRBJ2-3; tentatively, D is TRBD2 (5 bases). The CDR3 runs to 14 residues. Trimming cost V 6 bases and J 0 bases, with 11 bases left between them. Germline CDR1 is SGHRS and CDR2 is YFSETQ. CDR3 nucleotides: TGCGCCAGCAAAGGGAGATCGAGCACAGATACGCAGTATTTT. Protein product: CASKGRSSTDTQYF.

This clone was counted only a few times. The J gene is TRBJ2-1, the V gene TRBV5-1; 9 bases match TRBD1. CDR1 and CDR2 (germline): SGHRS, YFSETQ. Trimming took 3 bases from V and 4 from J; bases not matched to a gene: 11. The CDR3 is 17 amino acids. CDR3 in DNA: TGCGCCAGCAGCTCACGTCCCGGTGACAGGGGGTACAATGAGCAGTTCTTC. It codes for CASSSRPGDRGYNEQFF.

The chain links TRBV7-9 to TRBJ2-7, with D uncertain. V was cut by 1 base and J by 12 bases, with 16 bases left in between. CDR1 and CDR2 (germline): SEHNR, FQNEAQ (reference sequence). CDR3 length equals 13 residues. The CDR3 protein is CASSLDRSGGRYF. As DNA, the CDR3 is TGTGCCAGCAGCTTAGATCGTTCGGGCGGTCGGTACTTC.

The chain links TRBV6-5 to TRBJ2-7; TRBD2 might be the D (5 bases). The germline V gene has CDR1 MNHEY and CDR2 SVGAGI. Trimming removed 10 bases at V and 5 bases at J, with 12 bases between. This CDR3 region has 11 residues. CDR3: CAIGVRNEQYF. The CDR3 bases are TGTGCCATCGGGGTGCGAAACGAGCAGTACTTC.

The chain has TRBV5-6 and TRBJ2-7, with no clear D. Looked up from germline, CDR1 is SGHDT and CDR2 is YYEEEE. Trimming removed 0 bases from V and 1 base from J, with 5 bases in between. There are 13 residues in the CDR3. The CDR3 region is CASSLGQSYEQYF. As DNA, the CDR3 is TGTGCCAGCAGCTTGGGTCAGTCCTACGAGCAGTACTTC.

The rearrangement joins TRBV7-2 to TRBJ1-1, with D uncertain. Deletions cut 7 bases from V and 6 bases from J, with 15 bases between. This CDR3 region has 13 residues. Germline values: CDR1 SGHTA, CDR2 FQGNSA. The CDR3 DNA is TGTGCCAGCACCTTTAGTGTATGGGCTGAAGCTTTCTTT. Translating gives CASTFSVWAEAFF.

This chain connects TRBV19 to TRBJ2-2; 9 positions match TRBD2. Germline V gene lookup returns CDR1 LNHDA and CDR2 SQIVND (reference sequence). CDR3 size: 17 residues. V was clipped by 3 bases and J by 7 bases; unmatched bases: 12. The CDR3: CASSIGAGGTISGELFF. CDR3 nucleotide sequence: TGTGCCAGTAGTATTGGAGCGGGGGGCACTATTAGCGGGGAGCTGTTTTTT.

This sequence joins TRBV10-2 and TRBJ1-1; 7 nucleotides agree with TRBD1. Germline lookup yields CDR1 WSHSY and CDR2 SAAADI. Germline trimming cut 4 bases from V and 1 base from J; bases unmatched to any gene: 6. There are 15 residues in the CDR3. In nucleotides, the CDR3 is TGCGCCAGCAGTGGCTCAGGGGGGAGGAACACTGAAGCTTTCTTT. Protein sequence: CASSGSGGRNTEAFF.

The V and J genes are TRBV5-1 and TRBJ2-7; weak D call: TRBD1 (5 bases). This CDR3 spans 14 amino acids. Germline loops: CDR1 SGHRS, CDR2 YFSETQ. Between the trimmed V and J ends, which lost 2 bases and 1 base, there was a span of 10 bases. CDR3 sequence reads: CASSFQGYSYEQYF. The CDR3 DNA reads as TGCGCCAGCAGCTTCCAGGGATATTCCTACGAGCAGTACTTC.

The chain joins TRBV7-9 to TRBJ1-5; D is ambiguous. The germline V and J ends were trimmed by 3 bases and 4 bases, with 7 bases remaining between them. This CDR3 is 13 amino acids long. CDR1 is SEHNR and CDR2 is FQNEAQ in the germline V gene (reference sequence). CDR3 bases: TGTGCCAGCAGCTTGAACTGGAATCAGCCCCAGCATTTT. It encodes CASSLNWNQPQHF.

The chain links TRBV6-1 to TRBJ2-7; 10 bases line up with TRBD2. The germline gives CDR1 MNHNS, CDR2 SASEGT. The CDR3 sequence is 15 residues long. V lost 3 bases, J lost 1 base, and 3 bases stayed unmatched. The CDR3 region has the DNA TGTGCCAGCAGTGATTTTAGCGGGGGGTCCTACGAGCAGTACTTC. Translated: CASSDFSGGSYEQYF.

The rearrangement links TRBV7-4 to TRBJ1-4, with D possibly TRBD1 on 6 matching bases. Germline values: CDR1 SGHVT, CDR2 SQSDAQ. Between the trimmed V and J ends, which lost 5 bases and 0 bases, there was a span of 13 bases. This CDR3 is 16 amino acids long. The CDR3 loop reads CASSNPGVATNEKLFF. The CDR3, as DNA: TGTGCCAGCAGCAACCCAGGGGTAGCAACTAATGAAAAACTGTTTTTT.

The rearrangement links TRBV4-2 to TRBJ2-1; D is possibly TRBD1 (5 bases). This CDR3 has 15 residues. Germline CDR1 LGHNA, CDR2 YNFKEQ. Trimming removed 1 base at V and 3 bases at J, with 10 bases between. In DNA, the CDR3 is TGTGCCAGCAGCCAAGGTAGCAGGGACTACAATGAGCAGTTCTTC. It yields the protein CASSQGSRDYNEQFF.

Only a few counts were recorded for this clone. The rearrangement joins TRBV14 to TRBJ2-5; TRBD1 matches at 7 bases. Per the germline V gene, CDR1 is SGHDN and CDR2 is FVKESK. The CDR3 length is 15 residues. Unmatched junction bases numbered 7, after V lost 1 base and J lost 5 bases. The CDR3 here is CASSQGSQGWETQYF. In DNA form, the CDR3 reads TGTGCCAGCAGCCAAGGATCACAGGGGTGGGAGACCCAGTACTTC.

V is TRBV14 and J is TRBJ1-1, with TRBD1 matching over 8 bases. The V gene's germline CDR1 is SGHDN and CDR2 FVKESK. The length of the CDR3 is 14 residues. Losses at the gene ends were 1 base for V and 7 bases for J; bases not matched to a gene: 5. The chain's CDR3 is CASSQATGGGEAFF. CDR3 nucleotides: TGTGCCAGCAGCCAAGCTACAGGGGGTGGTGAAGCTTTCTTT.

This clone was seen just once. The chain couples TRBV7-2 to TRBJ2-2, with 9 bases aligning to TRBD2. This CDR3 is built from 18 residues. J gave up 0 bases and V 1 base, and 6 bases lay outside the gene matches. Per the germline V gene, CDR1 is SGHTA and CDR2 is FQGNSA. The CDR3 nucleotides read TGTGCCAGCAGCTTAGTCCGAGCGGGGGGACCGAACACCGGGGAGCTGTTTTTT. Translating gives CASSLVRAGGPNTGELFF.

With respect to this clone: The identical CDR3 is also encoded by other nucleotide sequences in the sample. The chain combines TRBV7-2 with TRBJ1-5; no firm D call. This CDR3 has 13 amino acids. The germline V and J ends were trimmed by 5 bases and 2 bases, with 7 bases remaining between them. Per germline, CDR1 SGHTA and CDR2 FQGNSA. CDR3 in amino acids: CASSPQGNQPQHF. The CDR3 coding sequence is TGTGCCAGCAGCCCTCAGGGCAATCAGCCCCAGCATTTT. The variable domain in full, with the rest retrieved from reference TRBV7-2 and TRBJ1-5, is GAGVSQSPSNKVTEKGKDVELRCDPISGHTALYWYRQSLGQGLEFLIYFQGNSAPDKSGLPSDRFSAERTGGSVSTLTIQRTQQEDSAVYLCASSPQGNQPQHFGDGTRLSIL.